Below are 10 T cell receptor beta chains sequenced from a single sample in a study of T cell responses to AZD1222 COVID-19 vaccine. Measured with immunoSEQ multiplex PCR; TCRdb has only the in-frame clones, and not every one. The sample includes roughly 40,000 clones, 60% to 85% of them seen just once. Sample: peripheral blood, taken on day 0 of AZD1222 vaccination. The receptors were gathered from an adult in good health.

V and J are TRBV14 and TRBJ2-7, with D uncertain. CDR1 SGHDN and CDR2 FVKESK come from the germline V gene. Trimming removed 4 bases at V and 6 bases at J, with 10 bases between. The CDR3 contains 12 residues. The CDR3 loop reads CASSLESGEQYF. CDR3 bases: TGTGCCAGCAGCCTAGAAAGTGGCGAGCAGTACTTC.

The chain uses TRBV21-1 and TRBJ2-2. TRBV21-1 is recorded as a pseudogene. The CDR3 covers 13 residues. This chain's CDR3 is CASSKVGPGELFF. The CDR3 DNA reads as TGTGCCAGCAGCAAAGTGGGTCCCGGGGAGCTGTTTTTT.

By its share, this clone is medium-sized. The genes are TRBV19 and TRBJ1-5; D may be TRBD1 (5 bases). The CDR3 runs to 14 residues. V lost 4 bases and J lost 7, with 14 bases in between. Germline assignment: CDR1 LNHDA and CDR2 SQIVND (reference sequence). CDR3 nucleotides: TGTGCCAGTAGTAGGGGACCTTACGGACAGCCCCAGCATTTT. It codes for CASSRGPYGQPQHF.

The chain combines TRBV28 with TRBJ1-1; D might be TRBD1 (6 bases). Germline V gene data show CDR1 as MDHEN and CDR2 as SYDVKM. This CDR3 contains 14 residues. V lost 3 bases, J lost 5 bases, and 13 bases lay in between. The DNA for the CDR3 is TGTGCCAGCAGTTTGGGGGGGGCTCGGACTGAAGCTTTCTTT. Translation: CASSLGGARTEAFF.

This clone is a singleton in its sample. V usage is TRBV5-1 and J usage is TRBJ2-5; 8 positions match TRBD2. Germline values: CDR1 SGHRS, CDR2 YFSETQ. V dropped 0 bases and J dropped 5; count of bases not matched to a gene: 12. The CDR3 has 17 amino acids. Written as DNA, the CDR3 is TGCGCCAGCAGCTTGGAGGCGGTTAGCGGGGCTTGGGAGACCCAGTACTTC. Translated, it gives CASSLEAVSGAWETQYF.

This clone showed up just once. The chain joins TRBV24-1 to TRBJ1-5; the D gene is possibly TRBD1 (5 bases). The CDR3 extends over 17 amino acids. V gave up 2 bases and J gave up 3 bases, with 16 bases separating them. The germline V gene encodes CDR1 KGHDR and CDR2 SFDVKD. The chain's CDR3 is CATSDSGAGFHNQPQHF. Written as DNA, the CDR3 is TGTGCCACCAGTGATTCCGGGGCAGGGTTTCACAATCAGCCCCAGCATTTT.

Note on this clone: At one boundary the junction diverges from the germline segment, which might be a read error. The chain is built from TRBV7-7 and TRBJ2-1; 10 bases are shared with TRBD1. Germline V gene sequence: CDR1 SSHAT, CDR2 FNYEAQ (reference sequence). The CDR3 spans 13 residues. The CDR3 nucleotides are TGTGCTAGCAGCTTAGGGGACAGGGGAGAGCAGTTCTTC. This codes for CASSLGDRGEQFF.

The gene calls are TRBV5-4 and TRBJ1-2; D is undetermined. The V end was cut by 4 bases, the J end by 7 bases, with 17 bases between. This CDR3 region has 14 residues. Per germline, CDR1 SGHNT and CDR2 YYREEE (reference sequence). Here the CDR3 reads CASSVELGKGGYTF. The CDR3 region has the DNA TGTGCCAGCAGCGTGGAGTTGGGGAAGGGTGGCTACACCTTC.

The V gene is TRBV28, the J gene TRBJ1-2, with 9 positions matching TRBD1. The CDR3 has 17 residues. Trimming cost V 2 bases and J 4 bases; bases outside gene matches: 11. Germline assignment: CDR1 MDHEN and CDR2 SYDVKM. The CDR3 DNA is TGTGCCAGCAGTTTAATAGGGGACAGGGCCGTGGGCTATGGCTACACCTTC. Protein: CASSLIGDRAVGYGYTF.

This clone was observed a single time. The V and J genes are TRBV27 and TRBJ1-6; tentative D call: TRBD1 (5 bases). CDR3 length: 15 residues. Trimming removed 0 bases from V and 6 bases from J, with 9 bases in between. CDR1 and CDR2 (germline): MNHEY, SMNVEV (reference sequence). CDR3 in amino acids: CASSLSWGSNSPLHF. The CDR3 nucleotides read TGTGCCAGCAGTTTATCGTGGGGCAGTAATTCACCCCTCCACTTT.